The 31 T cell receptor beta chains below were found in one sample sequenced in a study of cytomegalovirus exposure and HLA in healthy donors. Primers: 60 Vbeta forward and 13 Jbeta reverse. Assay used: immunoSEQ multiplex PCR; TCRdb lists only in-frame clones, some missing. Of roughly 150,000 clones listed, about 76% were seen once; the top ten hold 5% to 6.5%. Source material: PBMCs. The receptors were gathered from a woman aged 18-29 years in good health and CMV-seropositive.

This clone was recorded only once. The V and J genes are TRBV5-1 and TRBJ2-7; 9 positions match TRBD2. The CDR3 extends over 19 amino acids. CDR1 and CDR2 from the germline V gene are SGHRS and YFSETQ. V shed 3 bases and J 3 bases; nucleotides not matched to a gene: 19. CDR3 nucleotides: TGCGCCAGCAGCTCCGGGGGCGGGGGGGCAGTCTCAGCTGGCTACGAGCAGTACTTC. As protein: CASSSGGGGAVSAGYEQYF.

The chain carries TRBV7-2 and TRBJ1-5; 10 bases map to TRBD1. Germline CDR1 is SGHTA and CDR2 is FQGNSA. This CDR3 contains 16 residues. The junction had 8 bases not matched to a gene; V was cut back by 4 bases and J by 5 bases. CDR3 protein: CASSSRQGATHQPQHF. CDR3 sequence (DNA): TGTGCCAGCAGCTCGAGACAGGGGGCTACCCATCAGCCCCAGCATTTT.

CDR3 sequence (DNA): TGTGCCAGCAGCTTACGTGAGGGGGTTTCTCCTGAAGCTTTCTTT. Translating it yields CASSLREGVSPEAFF. V usage is TRBV7-8 and J usage is TRBJ1-1; possible D gene TRBD1, 6 bases. Trimming pared 2 bases from V and 6 bases from J, leaving 16 bases between. Per germline, CDR1 SGHVS and CDR2 FQNEAQ. This CDR3 is built from 15 residues.

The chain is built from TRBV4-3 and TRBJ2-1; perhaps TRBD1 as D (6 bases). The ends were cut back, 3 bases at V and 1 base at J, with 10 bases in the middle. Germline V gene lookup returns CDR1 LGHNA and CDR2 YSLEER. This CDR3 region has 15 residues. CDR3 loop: CASSHPGQSYNEQFF. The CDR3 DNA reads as TGCGCCAGCAGCCATCCGGGACAATCCTACAATGAGCAGTTCTTC.

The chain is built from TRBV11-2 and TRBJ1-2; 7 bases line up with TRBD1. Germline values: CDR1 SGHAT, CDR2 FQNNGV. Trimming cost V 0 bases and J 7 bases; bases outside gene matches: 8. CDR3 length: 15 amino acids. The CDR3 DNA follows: TGTGCCAGCAGCTTAGACCTTGAGACAGGGTCTGGCTACACCTTC. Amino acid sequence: CASSLDLETGSGYTF.

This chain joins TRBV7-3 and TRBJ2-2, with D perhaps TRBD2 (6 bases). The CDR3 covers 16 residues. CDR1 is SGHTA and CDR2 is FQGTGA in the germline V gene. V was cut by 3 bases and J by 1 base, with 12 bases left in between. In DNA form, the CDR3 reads TGTGCCAGCAGCTTCCTCCCGGGGGAGAACACCGGGGAGCTGTTTTTT. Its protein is CASSFLPGENTGELFF.

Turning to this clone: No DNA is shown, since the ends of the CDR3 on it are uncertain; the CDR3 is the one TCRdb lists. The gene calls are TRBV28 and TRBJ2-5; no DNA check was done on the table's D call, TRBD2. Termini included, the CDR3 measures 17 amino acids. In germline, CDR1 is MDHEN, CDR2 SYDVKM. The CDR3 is CASSLSLRRRAEETQYF.

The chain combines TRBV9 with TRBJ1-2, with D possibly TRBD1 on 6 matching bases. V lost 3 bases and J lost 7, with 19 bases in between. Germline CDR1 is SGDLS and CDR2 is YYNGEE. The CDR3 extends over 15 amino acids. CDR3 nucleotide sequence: TGTGCCAGCAGCGCGCCTACAGGGCAGGTGGGTGGCTACACCTTC. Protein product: CASSAPTGQVGGYTF.

For the CDR3, the DNA is TGTGCCTGGAGCCGGACTAGTCAAGAGACCCAGTACTTC. Amino acids: CAWSRTSQETQYF. The V call is TRBV30, the J call TRBJ2-5, with 7 nucleotides matching TRBD2. Losses at the gene ends were 3 bases for V and 2 bases for J; bases not matched to a gene: 3. The CDR3 loop spans 13 amino acids. CDR1 and CDR2 (germline): GTSNPN, SVGIG (reference sequence). The full variable domain, its missing parts supplied by reference TRBV30 and TRBJ2-5, is SQTIHQWPATLVQPVGSPLSLECTVEGTSNPNLYWYRQAAGRGLQLLFYSVGIGQISSEVPQNLSASRPQDRQFILSSKKLLLSDSGFYLCAWSRTSQETQYFGPGTRLLVL.

The CDR3 loop reads CASSRYRDSSYEQYF. CDR3 coding DNA: TGCGCCAGCAGCCGTTACCGGGACAGCTCCTACGAGCAGTACTTC. This chain joins TRBV4-3 and TRBJ2-7; TRBD1 matches at 7 bases. Germline CDR1 reads LGHNA; CDR2 reads YSLEER. Germline trimming cut 4 bases from V and 0 bases from J; bases unmatched to any gene: 6. This CDR3 is built from 15 residues.

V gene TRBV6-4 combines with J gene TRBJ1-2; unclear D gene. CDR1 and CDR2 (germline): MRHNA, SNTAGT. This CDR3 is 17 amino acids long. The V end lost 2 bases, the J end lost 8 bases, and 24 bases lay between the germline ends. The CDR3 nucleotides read TGTGCCAGCAGTGACCACACAGACACCCTGGGGAGGCGAGGCTACACCTTC. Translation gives CASSDHTDTLGRRGYTF.

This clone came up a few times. The chain's CDR3 is CASSQGRGQPQHF. As DNA, the CDR3 is TGTGCCAGTAGCCAGGGGAGAGGTCAGCCCCAGCATTTT. The chain combines TRBV19 with TRBJ1-5; tentative D call: TRBD1 (6 bases). V was clipped by 6 bases and J by 6 bases, with 12 bases between them. Germline values: CDR1 LNHDA, CDR2 SQIVND (reference sequence). The CDR3 has 13 amino acids.

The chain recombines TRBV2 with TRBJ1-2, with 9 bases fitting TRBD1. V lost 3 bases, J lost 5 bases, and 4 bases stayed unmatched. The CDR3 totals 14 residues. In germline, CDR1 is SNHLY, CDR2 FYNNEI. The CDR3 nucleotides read TGTGCCAGCAGTGAGGAGACAGGGGGGTATGGCTACACCTTC. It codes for CASSEETGGYGYTF.

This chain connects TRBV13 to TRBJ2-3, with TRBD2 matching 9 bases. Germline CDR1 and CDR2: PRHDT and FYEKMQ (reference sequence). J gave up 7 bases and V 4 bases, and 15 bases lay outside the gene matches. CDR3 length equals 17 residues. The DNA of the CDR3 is TGTGCCAGCAGCTCTAGAAGAGCGGGGGGAAGGGTGTATACGCAGTATTTT. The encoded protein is CASSSRRAGGRVYTQYF.

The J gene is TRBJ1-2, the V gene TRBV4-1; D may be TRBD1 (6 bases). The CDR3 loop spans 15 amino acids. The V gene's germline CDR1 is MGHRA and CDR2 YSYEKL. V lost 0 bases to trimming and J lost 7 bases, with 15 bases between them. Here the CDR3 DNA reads TGCGCCAGCAGCCAAGATCCCGCAGGGGTGAGTGGCTACACCTTC. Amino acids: CASSQDPAGVSGYTF.

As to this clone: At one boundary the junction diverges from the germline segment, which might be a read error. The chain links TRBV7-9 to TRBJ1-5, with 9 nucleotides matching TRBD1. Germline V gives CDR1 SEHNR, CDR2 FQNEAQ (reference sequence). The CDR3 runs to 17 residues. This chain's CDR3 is CSSSLAGQGSSNQPQHF. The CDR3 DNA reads TGTTCCAGCAGCTTAGCGGGACAGGGAAGTAGCAATCAGCCCCAGCATTTT.

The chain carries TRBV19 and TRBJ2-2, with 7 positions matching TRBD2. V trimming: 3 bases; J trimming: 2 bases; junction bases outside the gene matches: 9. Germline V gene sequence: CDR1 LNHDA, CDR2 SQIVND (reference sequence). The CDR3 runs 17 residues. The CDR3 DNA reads TGTGCCAGTAGTATTATCCGACTAGCAGATAACACCGGGGAGCTGTTTTTT. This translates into CASSIIRLADNTGELFF.

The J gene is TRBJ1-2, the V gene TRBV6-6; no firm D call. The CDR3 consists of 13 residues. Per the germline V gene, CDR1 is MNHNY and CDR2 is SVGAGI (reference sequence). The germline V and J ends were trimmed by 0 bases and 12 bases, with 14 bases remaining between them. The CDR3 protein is CASSYSETLPNTF. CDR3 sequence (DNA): TGTGCCAGCAGTTACTCCGAGACACTCCCCAACACCTTC.

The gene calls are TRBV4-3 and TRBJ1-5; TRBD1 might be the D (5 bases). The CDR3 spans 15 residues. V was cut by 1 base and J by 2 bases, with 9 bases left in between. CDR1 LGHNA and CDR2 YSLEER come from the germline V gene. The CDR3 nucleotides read TGCGCCAGCAGCCAAGTTGGGGGGGGCAATCAGCCCCAGCATTTT. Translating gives CASSQVGGGNQPQHF.

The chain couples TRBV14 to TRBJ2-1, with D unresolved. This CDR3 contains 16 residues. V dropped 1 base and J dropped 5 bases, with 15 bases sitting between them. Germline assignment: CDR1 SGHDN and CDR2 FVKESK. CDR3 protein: CASSQGLGPVDNEQFF. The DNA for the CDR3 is TGTGCCAGCAGCCAAGGATTGGGCCCCGTAGACAATGAGCAGTTCTTC.

This CDR3 reads CASSQRLRSLNEQFF. The CDR3 DNA sequence: TGCGCCAGCAGCCAACGACTAAGGTCGCTAAATGAGCAGTTCTTC. The gene calls are TRBV4-3 and TRBJ2-1, with D possibly TRBD2 on 5 matching bases. This CDR3 is built from 15 residues. CDR1 is LGHNA and CDR2 is YSLEER in the germline V gene. Deletions cut 2 bases from V and 7 bases from J, with 15 bases between.

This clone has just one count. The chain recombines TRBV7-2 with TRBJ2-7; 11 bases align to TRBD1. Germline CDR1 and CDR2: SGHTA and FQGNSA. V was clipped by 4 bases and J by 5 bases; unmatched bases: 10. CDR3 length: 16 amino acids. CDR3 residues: CASSYPTGTGGDEQYF. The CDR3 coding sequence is TGTGCCAGCAGCTACCCCACCGGGACAGGGGGTGACGAGCAGTACTTC.

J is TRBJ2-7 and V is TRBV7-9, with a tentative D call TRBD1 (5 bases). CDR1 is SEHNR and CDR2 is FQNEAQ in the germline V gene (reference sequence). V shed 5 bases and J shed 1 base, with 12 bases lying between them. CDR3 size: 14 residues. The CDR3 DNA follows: TGTGCCAGCAGCCCACGGACATGGTCCTACGAGCAGTACTTC. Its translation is CASSPRTWSYEQYF.

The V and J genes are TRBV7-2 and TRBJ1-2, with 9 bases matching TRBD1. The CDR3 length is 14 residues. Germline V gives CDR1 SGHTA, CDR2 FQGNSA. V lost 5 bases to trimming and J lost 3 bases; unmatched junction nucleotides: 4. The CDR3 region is CASSPDRGDYGYTF. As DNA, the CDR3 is TGTGCCAGCAGCCCGGACAGGGGAGACTATGGCTACACCTTC.

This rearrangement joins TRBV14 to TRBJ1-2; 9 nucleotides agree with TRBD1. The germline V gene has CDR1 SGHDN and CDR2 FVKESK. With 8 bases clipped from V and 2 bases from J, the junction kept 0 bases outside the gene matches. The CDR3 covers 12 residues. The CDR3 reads CASGQGNYGYTF. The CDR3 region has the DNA TGTGCCAGCGGACAGGGGAACTATGGCTACACCTTC.

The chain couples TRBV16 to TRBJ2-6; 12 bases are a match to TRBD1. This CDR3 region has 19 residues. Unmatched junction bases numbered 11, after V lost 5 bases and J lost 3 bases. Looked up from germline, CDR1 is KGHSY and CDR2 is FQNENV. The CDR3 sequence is CASSSTRGTGGGGANVLTF. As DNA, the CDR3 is TGTGCCAGCAGCTCAACCCGCGGGACAGGGGGCGGTGGGGCCAACGTCCTGACTTTC. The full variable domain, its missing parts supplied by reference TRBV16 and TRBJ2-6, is GEEVAQTPKHLVRGEGQKAKLYCAPIKGHSYVFWYQQVLKNEFKFLISFQNENVFDETGMPKERFSAKCLPNSPCSLEIQATKLEDSAVYFCASSSTRGTGGGGANVLTFGAGSRLTVL.

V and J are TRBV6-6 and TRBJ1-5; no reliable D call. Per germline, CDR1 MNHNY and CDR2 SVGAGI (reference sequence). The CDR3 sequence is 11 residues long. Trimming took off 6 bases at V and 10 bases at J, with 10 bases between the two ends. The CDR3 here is CASSLTGPQHF. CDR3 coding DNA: TGTGCCAGCAGCCTAACGGGTCCCCAGCATTTT.

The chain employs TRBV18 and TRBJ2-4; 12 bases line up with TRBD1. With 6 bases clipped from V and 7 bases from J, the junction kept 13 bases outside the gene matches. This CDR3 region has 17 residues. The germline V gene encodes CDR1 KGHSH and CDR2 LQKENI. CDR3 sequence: CASSLSGTGGYLNIQYF. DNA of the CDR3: TGTGCCAGCTCGCTCTCCGGGACAGGGGGCTATTTGAACATTCAGTACTTC.

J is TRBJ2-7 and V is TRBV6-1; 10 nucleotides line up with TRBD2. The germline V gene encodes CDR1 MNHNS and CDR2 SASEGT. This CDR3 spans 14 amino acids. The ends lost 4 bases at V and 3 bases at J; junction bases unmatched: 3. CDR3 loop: CASSALAGVYEQYF. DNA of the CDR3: TGTGCCAGCAGTGCCCTAGCGGGGGTCTACGAGCAGTACTTC.

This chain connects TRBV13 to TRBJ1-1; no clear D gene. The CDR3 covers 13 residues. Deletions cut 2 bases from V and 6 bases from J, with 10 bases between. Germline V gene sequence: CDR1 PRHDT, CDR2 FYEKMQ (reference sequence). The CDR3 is CASSLFSGAEAFF. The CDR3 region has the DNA TGTGCCAGCAGCTTATTCAGCGGGGCTGAAGCTTTCTTT. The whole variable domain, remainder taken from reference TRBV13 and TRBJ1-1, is AAGVIQSPRHLIKEKRETATLKCYPIPRHDTVYWYQQGPGQDPQFLISFYEKMQSDKGSIPDRFSAQQFSDYHSELNMSSLELGDSALYFCASSLFSGAEAFFGQGTRLTVV.

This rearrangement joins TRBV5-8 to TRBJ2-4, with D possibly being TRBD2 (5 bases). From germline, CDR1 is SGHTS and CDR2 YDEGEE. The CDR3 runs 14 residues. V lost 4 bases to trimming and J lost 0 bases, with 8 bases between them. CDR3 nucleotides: TGTGCCAGCAGCCGGAGGCTAGCCAAAAACATTCAGTACTTC. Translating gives CASSRRLAKNIQYF.